Below, 29 T cell receptor beta chains from the same sample are listed, as sequenced in a study of blood T cell repertoires in COVID-19. Sequencing was performed with immunoSEQ multiplex PCR; in TCRdb, only in-frame clones are kept and a portion is missing. The data hold about 200,000 clones, with approximately 85% observed a single time. Sample: peripheral blood. All receptors come from a human donor with active or convalescent COVID-19. The donor label of this sample is uncertain.

CDR3 region: CASSPKAANYYNEQFF. As DNA, the CDR3 is TGCGCCAGCAGCCCGAAAGCGGCCAATTACTACAATGAGCAGTTCTTC. This sequence joins TRBV5-1 and TRBJ2-1, with D tentatively TRBD2 (5 bases). V lost 4 bases and J lost 3, with 17 bases in between. The length of the CDR3 is 16 residues. Germline V gene lookup returns CDR1 SGHRS and CDR2 YFSETQ. Using reference TRBV5-1 and TRBJ2-1 for the parts outside the CDR3, the full variable domain is KAGVTQTPRYLIKTRGQQVTLSCSPISGHRSVSWYQQTPGQGLQFLFEYFSETQRNKGNFPGRFSGRQFSNSRSEMNVSTLELGDSALYLCASSPKAANYYNEQFFGPGTRLTVL.

This chain joins TRBV7-9 and TRBJ2-3; 9 bases agree with TRBD2. Germline V gene sequence: CDR1 SEHNR, CDR2 FQNEAQ (reference sequence). CDR3 size: 14 residues. The J segment lost 5 bases and the V segment lost 5 bases, leaving 5 bases of the junction unmatched. CDR3 sequence reads: CASSIQRGVDTQYF. CDR3 coding DNA: TGTGCCAGCAGCATCCAGCGGGGGGTAGATACGCAGTATTTT.

The rearrangement joins TRBV7-3 to TRBJ2-1; 14 nucleotides agree with TRBD2. This CDR3 has 19 amino acids. Germline V lookup: CDR1 SGHTA, CDR2 FQGTGA. Trimming cost V 5 bases and J 2 bases; bases outside gene matches: 11. The CDR3 reads CASSLGTSGGGTTYNEQFF. The CDR3 DNA reads TGTGCCAGCAGCCTGGGGACTAGCGGGGGAGGGACAACCTACAATGAGCAGTTCTTC.

This chain connects TRBV12-3 or TRBV12-4 to TRBJ1-1, with D possibly matching TRBD1 (5 bases). Trimming cost V 3 bases and J 4 bases, with 9 bases left between them. The CDR3 loop spans 13 amino acids. The CDR3 DNA follows: TGTGCCAGCAGTTTCGGGGGTGCCACTGAAGCTTTCTTT. Protein: CASSFGGATEAFF.

This clone was seen a single time. The chain recombines TRBV5-5 with TRBJ1-3, with TRBD1 as a possible D gene (5 bases). Germline V CDR1 and CDR2: SGHKS, YYEKEE (reference sequence). This CDR3 comprises 17 residues. V shed 3 bases and J shed 0 bases, with 16 bases lying between them. In DNA form, the CDR3 reads TGTGCCAGCAGCTACCAACAGGAGCCCTACTCTGGAAACACCATATATTTT. As protein: CASSYQQEPYSGNTIYF.

The chain recombines TRBV3-1 (or the pseudogene TRBV3-2) with TRBJ2-3, with 7 bases identical to TRBD1. Germline CDR1 LGHDT, CDR2 YNNKEL (reference sequence). The CDR3 consists of 15 residues. After removal of 3 bases from V and 4 bases from J, the junction contained 7 bases not matched to a gene. CDR3 protein: CASSQQRGRADTQYF. CDR3 DNA: TGTGCCAGCAGCCAGCAAAGGGGGCGCGCAGATACGCAGTATTTT.

The rearrangement joins TRBV3-1 (or the pseudogene TRBV3-2) to TRBJ2-1; D is perhaps TRBD1 (6 bases). The ends were cut back, 1 base at V and 5 bases at J, with 12 bases in the middle. This CDR3 contains 15 residues. Germline CDR1 is LGHDT and CDR2 is YNNKEL (reference sequence). The CDR3 nucleotides are TGTGCCAGCAGCCAAGGCAGGGGAACGCACAATGAGCAGTTCTTC. Residues: CASSQGRGTHNEQFF.

The chain links TRBV7-2 to TRBJ2-1, with TRBD1 identical over 9 bases. The length of the CDR3 is 15 residues. V gave up 6 bases and J gave up 4 bases; unmatched junction bases: 7. Germline lookup yields CDR1 SGHTA and CDR2 FQGNSA. For the CDR3, the DNA is TGTGCCAGCAGTTCCGGGACAGGGTATTACAATGAGCAGTTCTTC. Its translation: CASSSGTGYYNEQFF. Full variable domain (outside the CDR3, taken from reference TRBV7-2 and TRBJ2-1): GAGVSQSPSNKVTEKGKDVELRCDPISGHTALYWYRQSLGQGLEFLIYFQGNSAPDKSGLPSDRFSAERTGGSVSTLTIQRTQQEDSAVYLCASSSGTGYYNEQFFGPGTRLTVL.

This clone came up once. The CDR3 does not close with the conserved phenylalanine or tryptophan, likely indicating a read error. The limits of the CDR3 on the DNA are not certain, so only TCRdb's listed CDR3 is given. The chain links TRBV5-6 to TRBJ1-4. Per germline, CDR1 SGHDT and CDR2 YYEEEE. The CDR3 region is 11 residues in length, termini included. This CDR3 reads CASSGLGEALI.

The V and J genes are TRBV7-9 and TRBJ2-7; D is perhaps TRBD2 (5 bases). Trimming cost V 5 bases and J 1 base, with 12 bases left between them. CDR3 length: 14 amino acids. CDR1 SEHNR and CDR2 FQNEAQ come from the germline V gene (reference sequence). This CDR3 is CASSIDGLSYEQYF. The CDR3 bases are TGTGCCAGCAGCATAGATGGACTTTCCTACGAGCAGTACTTC.

As regards this clone: The germline gene is not matched at one end of the junction; a read error may be the cause. The CDR3, as DNA: TGCCCCAGCAGCTTAACCCACGCGGGGGGGCCTGGGGAGCAGTACTTC. Protein: CPSSLTHAGGPGEQYF. This chain joins TRBV7-3 and TRBJ2-7; 9 nucleotides match TRBD2. CDR3 length: 16 residues. Germline V gene lookup returns CDR1 SGHTA and CDR2 FQGTGA.

V usage is TRBV7-3 and J usage is TRBJ2-3; TRBD2 aligns across 12 bases. The V and J ends lost 5 bases and 1 base, in that order; junction bases with no gene match: 4. Germline assignment: CDR1 SGHTA and CDR2 FQGTGA. The CDR3 spans 16 residues. CDR3 region: CASSARLAGGTDTQYF. The CDR3 DNA reads as TGTGCCAGCAGCGCCAGACTAGCGGGGGGCACAGATACGCAGTATTTT.

This clone appeared a single time. The chain carries TRBV6-5 and TRBJ2-5; TRBD2 agrees at 8 bases. This CDR3 is 13 amino acids long. The V segment lost 8 bases and the J segment 3 bases; nucleotides outside the gene matches: 5. Germline V gene sequence: CDR1 MNHEY, CDR2 SVGAGI. CDR3 sequence: CASAPAGEETQYF. The CDR3 region has the DNA TGTGCCAGCGCGCCAGCGGGGGAAGAGACCCAGTACTTC.

The genes are TRBV29-1 and TRBJ2-5; TRBD1 might be the D (6 bases). This CDR3 region has 14 residues. The V and J ends lost 4 bases and 5 bases respectively, with 17 bases between them. Germline CDR1 and CDR2: SQVTM and ANQGSEA. CDR3 region: CSVVVTLRGETQYF. CDR3 in DNA: TGCAGCGTTGTTGTGACATTGAGGGGGGAGACCCAGTACTTC.

The chain recombines TRBV2 with TRBJ2-1; 11 nucleotides match TRBD2. This CDR3 comprises 15 residues. Per germline, CDR1 SNHLY and CDR2 FYNNEI. J was trimmed by 8 bases and V by 5 bases; bases with no gene match: 8. This CDR3 reads CASSPTSGRFDEQFF. The DNA of the CDR3 is TGTGCCAGCAGTCCCACTAGCGGGAGATTCGATGAGCAGTTCTTC. The entire variable domain, with the rest obtained from reference TRBV2 and TRBJ2-1, is as follows: EPEVTQTPSHQVTQMGQEVILRCVPISNHLYFYWYRQILGQKVEFLVSFYNNEISEKSEIFDDQFSVERPDGSNFTLKIRSTKLEDSAMYFCASSPTSGRFDEQFFGPGTRLTVL.

The V and J genes are TRBV28 and TRBJ2-3; 7 nucleotides match TRBD2. This CDR3 contains 16 residues. V dropped 4 bases and J dropped 1; count of bases not matched to a gene: 8. Germline V gene sequence: CDR1 MDHEN, CDR2 SYDVKM. The CDR3 sequence is CASSSTPSGGTDTQYF. DNA of the CDR3: TGTGCCAGCAGTTCTACGCCCAGCGGGGGCACAGATACGCAGTATTTT.

This chain connects TRBV11-2 to TRBJ2-5; the D gene is possibly TRBD1 (5 bases). CDR1 is SGHAT, CDR2 FQNNGV, per germline. The CDR3 consists of 12 residues. Trimming removed 3 bases from V and 7 bases from J, with 9 bases in between. DNA for the CDR3: TGTGCCAGCAGCTTGTCAGGGCGGACCCAGTACTTC. Translated: CASSLSGRTQYF.

The rearrangement joins TRBV3-1 (or the pseudogene TRBV3-2) to TRBJ1-4; D possibly corresponds to TRBD1 (6 bases). The germline gives CDR1 LGHDT, CDR2 YNNKEL (reference sequence). The length of the CDR3 is 15 residues. V dropped 4 bases and J dropped 7 bases, with 16 bases sitting between them. Written as DNA, the CDR3 is TGTGCCAGCAGCCTGCGGGCCGTACAGGGTGAAAAACTGTTTTTT. Translated: CASSLRAVQGEKLFF.

The chain joins TRBV2 to TRBJ1-4, with D possibly being TRBD1 (5 bases). This CDR3 spans 12 amino acids. Per germline, CDR1 SNHLY and CDR2 FYNNEI. V lost 6 bases and J lost 6, with 8 bases in between. CDR3: CASRAGDEKLFF. The CDR3 DNA sequence: TGTGCCAGCAGGGCGGGGGATGAAAAACTGTTTTTT.

The CDR3 coding sequence is TGTGCCAGCAGCCATCTTATGACAGGCGGCTCTGGAAACACCATATATTTT. As protein: CASSHLMTGGSGNTIYF. The rearrangement links TRBV5-4 to TRBJ1-3; a weak D match, TRBD1 (6 bases). V lost 4 bases and J 0 bases, leaving 17 bases between the germline ends. Looked up from germline, CDR1 is SGHNT and CDR2 is YYREEE (reference sequence). The length of the CDR3 is 17 residues.

V and J are TRBV18 and TRBJ1-6, with D possibly matching TRBD1 (6 bases). The CDR3 is 16 amino acids. Per germline, CDR1 KGHSH and CDR2 LQKENI. V lost 5 bases, J lost 11 bases, and 22 bases lay in between. The CDR3 DNA sequence: TGTGCCAGCTCAGATCAGGGGACCCCTTCTCCAACACCCCTCCACTTT. Residues: CASSDQGTPSPTPLHF.

This clone was seen more than once but under ten times. V usage is TRBV5-1 and J usage is TRBJ2-3, with TRBD1 identical over 10 bases. The length of the CDR3 is 16 residues. The J segment lost 5 bases and the V segment lost 3 bases, leaving 9 bases of the junction unmatched. Germline-derived CDR1 and CDR2 are SGHRS and YFSETQ. The CDR3 DNA is TGCGCCAGCAGCTGGCAAAGACAGGGGGCACGAGATACGCAGTATTTT. Protein product: CASSWQRQGARDTQYF.

This sequence joins TRBV11-2 and TRBJ2-1, with 12 nucleotides matching TRBD2. V was pared by 5 bases and J by 9 bases, with 20 bases of the junction left unmatched. CDR3 length equals 19 residues. CDR1 and CDR2 (germline): SGHAT, FQNNGV. CDR3 in amino acids: CASSPKVPRTSGIGGEQFF. In DNA, the CDR3 is TGTGCCAGCAGCCCCAAAGTCCCCCGGACTAGCGGGATTGGGGGTGAGCAGTTCTTC.

The chain has TRBV7-9 and TRBJ2-1; TRBD1 matches at 9 bases. The CDR3 covers 19 residues. Germline assignment: CDR1 SEHNR and CDR2 FQNEAQ (reference sequence). V gave up 0 bases and J gave up 5 bases; unmatched junction bases: 14. This CDR3 reads CASSLAVVKQGAHHNEQFF. CDR3 coding DNA: TGTGCCAGCAGCTTAGCGGTTGTTAAACAGGGGGCCCACCACAATGAGCAGTTCTTC.

The chain links TRBV24-1 to TRBJ2-5; 7 bases are shared with TRBD1. Per germline, CDR1 KGHDR and CDR2 SFDVKD. Trimming at V came to 4 bases and at J to 5 bases, leaving 6 bases not matched to a gene. The CDR3 consists of 14 residues. The CDR3 loop is CATSEAGGRETQYF. The CDR3 DNA reads TGTGCCACCAGTGAGGCAGGGGGTCGGGAGACCCAGTACTTC.

The V and J genes are TRBV3-1 (or the pseudogene TRBV3-2) and TRBJ2-3; 7 nucleotides line up with TRBD2. The length of the CDR3 is 14 residues. CDR1 and CDR2 from the germline V gene are LGHDT and YNNKEL (reference sequence). Trimming removed 4 bases from V and 4 bases from J; junction bases left unmatched: 5. CDR3 residues: CASSRAGVPDTQYF. The DNA for the CDR3 is TGTGCCAGCAGCCGGGCGGGAGTCCCAGATACGCAGTATTTT.

The rearrangement joins TRBV29-1 to TRBJ2-7; 9 bases are a match to TRBD1. This CDR3 region has 13 residues. J lost 6 bases, V lost 3 bases, and 6 bases had no gene match. CDR1 SQVTM and CDR2 ANQGSEA come from the germline V gene. For the CDR3, the DNA is TGCAGCGTTGAGTACAGGGGGCGAGCCGAGCAGTACTTC. It specifies CSVEYRGRAEQYF.

The V gene is TRBV13, the J gene TRBJ1-1, with TRBD1 matching 7 bases. The germline CDR1 and CDR2 sequences are PRHDT and FYEKMQ (reference sequence). J lost 4 bases, V lost 3 bases, and 5 bases had no gene match. This CDR3 spans 14 amino acids. The CDR3 sequence: CASSFLTGATEAFF. CDR3 nucleotide sequence: TGTGCCAGCAGCTTTCTCACAGGGGCCACTGAAGCTTTCTTT.

The V call is TRBV9, the J call TRBJ2-1; TRBD2 matches at 11 bases. The CDR3 covers 16 residues. Germline CDR1 is SGDLS and CDR2 is YYNGEE. V gave up 0 bases and J gave up 4 bases; unmatched junction bases: 3. The CDR3 here is CASSVGGTSGYNEQFF. DNA of the CDR3: TGTGCCAGCAGCGTAGGCGGGACTAGCGGATACAATGAGCAGTTCTTC.